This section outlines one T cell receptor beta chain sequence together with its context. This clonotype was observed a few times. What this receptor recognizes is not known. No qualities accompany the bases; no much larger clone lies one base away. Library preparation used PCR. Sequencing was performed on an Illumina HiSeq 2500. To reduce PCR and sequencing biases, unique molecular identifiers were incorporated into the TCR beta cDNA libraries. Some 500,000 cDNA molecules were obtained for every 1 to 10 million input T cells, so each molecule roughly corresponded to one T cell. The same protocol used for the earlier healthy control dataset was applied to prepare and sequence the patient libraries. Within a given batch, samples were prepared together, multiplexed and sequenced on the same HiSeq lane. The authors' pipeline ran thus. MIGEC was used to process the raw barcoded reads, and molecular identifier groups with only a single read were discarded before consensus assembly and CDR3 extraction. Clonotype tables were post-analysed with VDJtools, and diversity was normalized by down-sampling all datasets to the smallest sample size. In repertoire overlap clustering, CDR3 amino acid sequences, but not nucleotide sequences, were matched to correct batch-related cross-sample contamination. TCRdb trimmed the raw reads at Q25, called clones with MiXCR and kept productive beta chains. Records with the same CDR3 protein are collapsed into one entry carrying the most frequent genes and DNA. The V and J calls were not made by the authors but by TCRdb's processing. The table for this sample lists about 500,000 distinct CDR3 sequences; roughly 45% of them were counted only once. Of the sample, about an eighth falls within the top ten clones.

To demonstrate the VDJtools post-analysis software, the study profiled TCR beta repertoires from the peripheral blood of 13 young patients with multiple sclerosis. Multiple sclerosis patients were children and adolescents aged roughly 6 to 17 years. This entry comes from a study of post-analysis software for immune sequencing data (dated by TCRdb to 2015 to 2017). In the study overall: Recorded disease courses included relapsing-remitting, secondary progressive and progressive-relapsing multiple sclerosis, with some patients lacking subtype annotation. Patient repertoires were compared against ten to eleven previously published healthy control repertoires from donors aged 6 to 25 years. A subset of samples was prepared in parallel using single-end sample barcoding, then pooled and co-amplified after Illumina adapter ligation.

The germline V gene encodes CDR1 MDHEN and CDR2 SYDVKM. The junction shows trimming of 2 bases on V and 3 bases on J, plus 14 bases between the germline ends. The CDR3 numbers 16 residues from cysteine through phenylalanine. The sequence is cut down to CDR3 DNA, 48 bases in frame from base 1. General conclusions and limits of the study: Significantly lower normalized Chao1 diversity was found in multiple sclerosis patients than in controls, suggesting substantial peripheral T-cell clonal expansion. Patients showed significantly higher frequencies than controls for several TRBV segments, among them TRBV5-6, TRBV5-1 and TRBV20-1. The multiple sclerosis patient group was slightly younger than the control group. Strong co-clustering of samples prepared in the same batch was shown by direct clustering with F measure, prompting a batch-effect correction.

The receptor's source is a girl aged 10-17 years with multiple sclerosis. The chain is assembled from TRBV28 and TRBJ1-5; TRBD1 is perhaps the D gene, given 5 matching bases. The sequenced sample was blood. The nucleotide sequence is TGTGCCAGCAGTTTAAGGAAGGGGCCCTTCAATCAGCCCCAGCATTTT. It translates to CASSLRKGPFNQPQHF.